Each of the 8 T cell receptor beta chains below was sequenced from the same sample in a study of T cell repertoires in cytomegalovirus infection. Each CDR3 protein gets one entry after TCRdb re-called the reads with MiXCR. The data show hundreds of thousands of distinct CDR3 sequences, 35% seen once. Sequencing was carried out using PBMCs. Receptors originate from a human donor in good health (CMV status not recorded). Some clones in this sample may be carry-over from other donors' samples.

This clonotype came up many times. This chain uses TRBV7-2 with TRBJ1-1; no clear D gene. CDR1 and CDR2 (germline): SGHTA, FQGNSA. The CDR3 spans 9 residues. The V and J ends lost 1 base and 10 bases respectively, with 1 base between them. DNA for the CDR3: TGTGCCAGCAGCTTAGGAGCTTTCTTT. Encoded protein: CASSLGAFF. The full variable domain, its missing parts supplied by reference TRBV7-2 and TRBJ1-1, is GAGVSQSPSNKVTEKGKDVELRCDPISGHTALYWYRQSLGQGLEFLIYFQGNSAPDKSGLPSDRFSAERTGGSVSTLTIQRTQQEDSAVYLCASSLGAFFGQGTRLTVV.

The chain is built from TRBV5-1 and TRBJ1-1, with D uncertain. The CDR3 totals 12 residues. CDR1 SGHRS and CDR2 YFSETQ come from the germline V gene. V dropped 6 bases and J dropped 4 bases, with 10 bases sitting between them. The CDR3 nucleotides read TGCGCCAGCAAGAAGGAGGGCACTGAAGCTTTCTTT. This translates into CASKKEGTEAFF.

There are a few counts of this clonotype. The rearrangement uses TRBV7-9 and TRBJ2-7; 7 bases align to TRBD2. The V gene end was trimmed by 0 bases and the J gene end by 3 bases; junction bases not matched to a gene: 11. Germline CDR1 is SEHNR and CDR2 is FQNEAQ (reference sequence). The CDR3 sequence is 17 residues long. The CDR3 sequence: CASSLASGAGAGYEQYF. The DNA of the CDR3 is TGTGCCAGCAGCTTAGCTTCCGGTGCGGGAGCGGGCTACGAGCAGTACTTC.

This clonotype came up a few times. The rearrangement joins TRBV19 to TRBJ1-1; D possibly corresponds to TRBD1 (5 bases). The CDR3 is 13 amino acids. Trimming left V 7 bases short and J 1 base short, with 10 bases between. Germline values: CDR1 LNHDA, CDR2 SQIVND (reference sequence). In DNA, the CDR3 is TGTGCCAGTAACGAGGGGCGGAACACTGAAGCTTTCTTT. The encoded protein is CASNEGRNTEAFF.

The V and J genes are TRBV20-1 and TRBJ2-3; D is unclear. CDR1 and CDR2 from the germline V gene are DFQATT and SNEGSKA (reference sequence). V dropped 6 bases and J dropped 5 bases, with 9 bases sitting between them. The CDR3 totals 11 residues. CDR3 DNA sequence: TGCAGTGCCCAAGCCAGAGATACGCAGTATTTT. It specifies CSAQARDTQYF.

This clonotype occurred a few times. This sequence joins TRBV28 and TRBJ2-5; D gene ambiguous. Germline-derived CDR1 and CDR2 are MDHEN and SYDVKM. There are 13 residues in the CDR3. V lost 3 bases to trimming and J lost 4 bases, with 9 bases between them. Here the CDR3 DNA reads TGTGCCAGCAGTTTGCCAGGTTCAGAGACCCAGTACTTC. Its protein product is CASSLPGSETQYF. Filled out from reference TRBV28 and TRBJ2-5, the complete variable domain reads DVKVTQSSRYLVKRTGEKVFLECVQDMDHENMFWYRQDPGLGLRLIYFSYDVKMKEKGDIPEGYSVSREKKERFSLILESASTNQTSMYLCASSLPGSETQYFGPGTRLLVL.

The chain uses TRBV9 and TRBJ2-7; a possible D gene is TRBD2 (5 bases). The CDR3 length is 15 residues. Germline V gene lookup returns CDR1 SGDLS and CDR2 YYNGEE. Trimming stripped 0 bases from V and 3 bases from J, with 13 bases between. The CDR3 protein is CASSVGHEGYYEQYF. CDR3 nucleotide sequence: TGTGCCAGCAGCGTAGGGCACGAGGGCTACTACGAGCAGTACTTC.

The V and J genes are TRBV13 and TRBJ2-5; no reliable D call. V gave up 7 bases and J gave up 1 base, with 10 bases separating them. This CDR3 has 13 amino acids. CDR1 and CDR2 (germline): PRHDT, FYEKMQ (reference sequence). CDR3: CASKPFSQETQYF. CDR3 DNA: TGTGCCAGCAAACCCTTTAGCCAAGAGACCCAGTACTTC.